Below, 29 T cell receptor beta chains from the same sample are listed, as sequenced in a study of CD8+ T cells in alopecia areata. The treatment denotes: oral pan-JAK inhibitor, 5-10 mg twice daily. As the sequencing template, cDNA was produced by extracting RNA and reverse transcribing it. Repertoires were generated with immunoSEQ multiplex PCR, while TCRdb's copy carries only in-frame clones and drops some. The sample consists of 200,000 or so clones, approximately 47% of them appearing once. The sample was CD4+ T cells sorted from blood, taken at roughly week 36, from a patient treated with tofacitinib. All receptors come from a human donor with alopecia areata.

This clone was counted only a few times. This chain joins TRBV14 and TRBJ2-7; TRBD2 aligns across 12 bases. The V gene's germline CDR1 is SGHDN and CDR2 FVKESK. Trimming took 4 bases from V and 1 from J; bases not matched to a gene: 5. The CDR3 covers 16 residues. CDR3 bases: TGTGCCAGCAGCCCTCGGACTAGCGGGGTTTCCTACGAGCAGTACTTC. Its protein is CASSPRTSGVSYEQYF.

This clone has just a few counts. The rearrangement uses TRBV10-3 and TRBJ1-2; D call uncertain. The V and J ends lost 0 bases and 10 bases respectively, with 15 bases between them. The germline V gene encodes CDR1 ENHRY and CDR2 SYGVKD. The CDR3 length is 14 residues. The CDR3, as DNA: TGTGCCATCAGTGAGTCCACCGGGCAGAAACACTACACCTTC. It specifies CAISESTGQKHYTF.

Of note for this clone: Other DNA sequences from this sample encode an identical CDR3 as well. This CDR3 reads CASLRDREETQYF. CDR3 DNA sequence: TGTGCCAGCCTGAGGGACAGAGAAGAGACCCAGTACTTC. This chain connects TRBV2 to TRBJ2-5; 7 bases are shared with TRBD1. The CDR3 has 13 amino acids. Germline lookup yields CDR1 SNHLY and CDR2 FYNNEI. After removal of 8 bases from V and 3 bases from J, the junction contained 6 bases not matched to a gene. Together with reference TRBV2 and TRBJ2-5, the CDR3 gives the full variable domain: EPEVTQTPSHQVTQMGQEVILRCVPISNHLYFYWYRQILGQKVEFLVSFYNNEISEKSEIFDDQFSVERPDGSNFTLKIRSTKLEDSAMYFCASLRDREETQYFGPGTRLLVL.

The J gene is TRBJ1-2, the V gene TRBV7-2; TRBD1 aligns across 10 bases. The CDR3 covers 17 residues. The germline V gene has CDR1 SGHTA and CDR2 FQGNSA. Germline trimming cut 5 bases from V and 3 bases from J; bases unmatched to any gene: 12. The CDR3 DNA is TGTGCCAGCAGCCTCGAACCCGGGACAGGGGTAGACTATGGCTACACCTTC. Its protein is CASSLEPGTGVDYGYTF.

Here the CDR3 reads CASSFRDTRLQETQYF. The CDR3 DNA follows: TGTGCCAGCAGCTTCCGGGACACCCGTCTACAAGAGACCCAGTACTTC. This chain joins TRBV7-8 and TRBJ2-5; maybe TRBD1 (6 bases). Per the germline V gene, CDR1 is SGHVS and CDR2 is FQNEAQ. The CDR3 loop spans 16 amino acids. Trimming took off 3 bases at V and 2 bases at J, with 16 bases between the two ends.

The rearrangement joins TRBV6-1 to TRBJ1-4, with D unresolved. V dropped 5 bases and J dropped 8 bases, with 9 bases sitting between them. The CDR3 consists of 12 residues. In germline, CDR1 is MNHNS, CDR2 SASEGT. CDR3 bases: TGTGCCAGCAGTACGATCGGGGAAAAACTGTTTTTT. It codes for CASSTIGEKLFF.

This clone has just a few counts. The chain carries TRBV2 and TRBJ2-5, with TRBD1 as a possible D gene (6 bases). The CDR3 length is 14 residues. Trimming stripped 7 bases from V and 1 base from J, with 13 bases between. Germline CDR1 SNHLY, CDR2 FYNNEI. The CDR3 is CASMKDRSQETQYF. CDR3 nucleotides: TGTGCCAGCATGAAAGACAGGAGCCAAGAGACCCAGTACTTC. Filled out from reference TRBV2 and TRBJ2-5, the complete variable domain reads EPEVTQTPSHQVTQMGQEVILRCVPISNHLYFYWYRQILGQKVEFLVSFYNNEISEKSEIFDDQFSVERPDGSNFTLKIRSTKLEDSAMYFCASMKDRSQETQYFGPGTRLLVL.

Remarks on this clone: The sample holds other DNA sequences that translate to the same CDR3. The rearrangement joins TRBV18 to TRBJ2-5; D not resolved. The germline gives CDR1 KGHSH, CDR2 LQKENI. The CDR3 spans 11 residues. Trimming took off 2 bases at V and 5 bases at J, with 3 bases between the two ends. The CDR3 DNA reads TGTGCCAGCTCACCAGGGGAGACCCAGTACTTC. It yields the protein CASSPGETQYF.

The chain is built from TRBV7-9 and TRBJ1-2, with TRBD1 matching 7 bases. The CDR3 length is 15 residues. Germline V gene lookup returns CDR1 SEHNR and CDR2 FQNEAQ (reference sequence). Losses at the gene ends were 8 bases for V and 5 bases for J; bases not matched to a gene: 14. The CDR3 is CASLTGGTATYGYTF. Here the CDR3 DNA reads TGTGCCAGCCTCACGGGTGGGACAGCCACTTATGGCTACACCTTC.

CDR3 sequence reads: CAWGSGSYEQYF. In DNA, the CDR3 is TGTGCCTGGGGTAGCGGGAGTTACGAGCAGTACTTC. This chain links TRBV30 with TRBJ2-7; 9 bases are shared with TRBD2. Germline CDR1 and CDR2: GTSNPN and SVGIG (reference sequence). V dropped 5 bases and J dropped 4; count of bases not matched to a gene: 3. The CDR3 runs to 12 residues.

This clone was seen repeatedly, ten times or more. The chain recombines TRBV4-1 with TRBJ2-3; 9 bases are shared with TRBD2. The germline V gene has CDR1 MGHRA and CDR2 YSYEKL. With 0 bases clipped from V and 6 bases from J, the junction kept 10 bases outside the gene matches. The CDR3 length is 17 residues. The CDR3 is CASSQEGLAGTRDTQYF. CDR3 nucleotide sequence: TGCGCCAGCAGCCAAGAGGGTCTAGCGGGGACTCGGGATACGCAGTATTTT.

This clone has just a few counts. The chain joins TRBV18 to TRBJ1-4; TRBD1 matches 7 bases. CDR3 length: 15 residues. Germline V CDR1 and CDR2: KGHSH, LQKENI. The J segment lost 7 bases and the V segment lost 3 bases, leaving 8 bases of the junction unmatched. CDR3 in DNA: TGTGCCAGCTCACCCCGGGGGACAGCGCGTGAAAAACTGTTTTTT. This gives the protein CASSPRGTAREKLFF.

This rearrangement joins TRBV5-1 to TRBJ2-1; 10 positions match TRBD1. Looked up from germline, CDR1 is SGHRS and CDR2 is YFSETQ. This CDR3 is built from 15 residues. The V segment lost 5 bases and the J segment 3 bases; nucleotides outside the gene matches: 5. In DNA form, the CDR3 reads TGCGCCAGCAGGGCCGGGACAGGGGTCTACAATGAGCAGTTCTTC. It encodes CASRAGTGVYNEQFF.

The V call is TRBV7-2, the J call TRBJ1-5; no firm D call. Germline V CDR1 and CDR2: SGHTA, FQGNSA. The CDR3 spans 13 residues. With 4 bases removed from V and 0 bases from J, the gap between germline ends came to 4 bases. The CDR3 sequence is CASSWYSNQPQHF. For the CDR3, the DNA is TGTGCCAGCAGCTGGTATAGCAATCAGCCCCAGCATTTT. The full variable domain, completed using reference TRBV7-2 and TRBJ1-5, is GAGVSQSPSNKVTEKGKDVELRCDPISGHTALYWYRQSLGQGLEFLIYFQGNSAPDKSGLPSDRFSAERTGGSVSTLTIQRTQQEDSAVYLCASSWYSNQPQHFGDGTRLSIL.

The CDR3 sequence is CASSPPWSQETQYF. CDR3 DNA: TGTGCCAGCTCACCACCGTGGAGCCAAGAGACCCAGTACTTC. The V call is TRBV18, the J call TRBJ2-5; D is unresolved. The germline gives CDR1 KGHSH, CDR2 LQKENI. Trimming cost V 0 bases and J 1 base, with 6 bases left between them. The CDR3 sequence is 14 residues long.

The chain is built from TRBV27 and TRBJ2-1; 7 nucleotides line up with TRBD1. The CDR3 runs 15 residues. Germline V CDR1 and CDR2: MNHEY, SMNVEV (reference sequence). The J segment lost 6 bases and the V segment lost 3 bases, leaving 8 bases of the junction unmatched. This CDR3 is CASSFGTEWGNEQFF. Here the CDR3 DNA reads TGTGCCAGCAGTTTCGGGACAGAGTGGGGCAATGAGCAGTTCTTC.

The CDR3 coding sequence is TGTGCCAGCAGCCTCTTGGGCTACGAGCAGTACTTC. The encoded protein is CASSLLGYEQYF. The chain has TRBV5-6 and TRBJ2-7, with D unclear. This CDR3 comprises 12 residues. Germline CDR1 is SGHDT and CDR2 is YYEEEE. V shed 4 bases and J shed 3 bases, with 8 bases lying between them. Variable domain in full (rest from reference TRBV5-6 and TRBJ2-7): DAGVTQSPTHLIKTRGQQVTLRCSPKSGHDTVSWYQQALGQGPQFIFQYYEEEERQRGNFPDRFSGHQFPNYSSELNVNALLLGDSALYLCASSLLGYEQYFGPGTRLTVT.

The rearrangement links TRBV15 to TRBJ1-5; D is ambiguous. Per the germline V gene, CDR1 is LNHNV and CDR2 is YYDKDF (reference sequence). V was trimmed by 5 bases and J by 4 bases, leaving 9 bases between them. This CDR3 spans 13 amino acids. The CDR3 region has the DNA TGTGCCACCAGCCGTACGACGAATCAGCCCCAGCATTTT. This encodes CATSRTTNQPQHF.

The V call is TRBV7-2, the J call TRBJ2-3, with 8 nucleotides matching TRBD1. Per the germline V gene, CDR1 is SGHTA and CDR2 is FQGNSA. This CDR3 has 15 residues. V was clipped by 2 bases and J by 6 bases; unmatched bases: 7. This CDR3 is CASSLTGQGSDTQYF. The CDR3 DNA reads as TGTGCCAGCAGCTTAACAGGACAGGGTTCCGATACGCAGTATTTT.

This chain connects TRBV25-1 to TRBJ2-3; perhaps TRBD2 as D (5 bases). Trimming removed 2 bases at V and 0 bases at J, with 12 bases between. The CDR3 loop spans 16 amino acids. Germline loops: CDR1 MGHDK, CDR2 SYGVNS. The CDR3 protein is CASSEISGKSTDTQYF. Written as DNA, the CDR3 is TGTGCCAGCAGTGAAATTTCGGGAAAGAGCACAGATACGCAGTATTTT.

The chain has TRBV6-6 and TRBJ1-5; TRBD1 might be the D (5 bases). The CDR3 sequence is 14 residues long. Germline lookup yields CDR1 MNHNY and CDR2 SVGAGI (reference sequence). V shed 5 bases and J shed 7 bases, with 15 bases lying between them. This chain's CDR3 is CASSAPGGSQPQHF. Written as DNA, the CDR3 is TGTGCCAGCAGTGCCCCCGGGGGGTCGCAGCCCCAGCATTTT.

The J gene is TRBJ2-2, the V gene TRBV4-3; D is undetermined. Per the germline V gene, CDR1 is LGHNA and CDR2 is YSLEER. With 1 base removed from V and 4 bases from J, the gap between germline ends came to 4 bases. This CDR3 is built from 13 residues. The CDR3 sequence is CASSQVLTGELFF. The CDR3, as DNA: TGCGCCAGCAGCCAAGTACTCACCGGGGAGCTGTTTTTT.

A word on this clone: The sample holds other DNA sequences that translate to the same CDR3. This chain uses TRBV20-1 with TRBJ1-2, with no clear D. There are 11 residues in the CDR3. The V end was cut by 4 bases, the J end by 2 bases, with 5 bases between. Germline-derived CDR1 and CDR2 are DFQATT and SNEGSKA (reference sequence). The CDR3 spells CSAIANYGYTF. CDR3 sequence (DNA): TGCAGTGCTATAGCGAACTATGGCTACACCTTC.

There are a few counts of this clone. The chain links TRBV11-2 to TRBJ2-3, with 9 bases matching TRBD1. The CDR3 has 14 amino acids. J lost 6 bases, V lost 4 bases, and 5 bases had no gene match. The germline gives CDR1 SGHAT, CDR2 FQNNGV. CDR3 bases: TGTGCCAGCAGCTCGGGACAGGGTCACGATACGCAGTATTTT. It encodes CASSSGQGHDTQYF.

This clone came up a few times. This chain connects TRBV6-5 to TRBJ2-6, with D possibly TRBD2 on 5 matching bases. The CDR3 runs to 16 residues. Looked up from germline, CDR1 is MNHEY and CDR2 is SVGAGI. The V end was cut by 3 bases, the J end by 2 bases, with 11 bases between. CDR3 DNA: TGTGCCAGCAGTTATGGGAGATTCCCTGGGGCCAACGTCCTGACTTTC. It is translated as CASSYGRFPGANVLTF.

The rearrangement links TRBV30 to TRBJ1-4; D is ambiguous. Trimming removed 3 bases from V and 6 bases from J, with 8 bases in between. The CDR3 length is 12 residues. Germline CDR1 GTSNPN, CDR2 SVGIG (reference sequence). CDR3 region: CAWRSSHEKLFF. The CDR3 nucleotides read TGTGCCTGGAGGAGTTCACATGAAAAACTGTTTTTT.

This clone was seen a few times. V is TRBV30 and J is TRBJ2-1; no clear D gene. This CDR3 contains 10 residues. The germline V and J ends were trimmed by 4 bases and 11 bases, with 9 bases remaining between them. Germline CDR1 reads GTSNPN; CDR2 reads SVGIG (reference sequence). The CDR3 region is CAWMRIKQFF. Written as DNA, the CDR3 is TGTGCCTGGATGAGAATTAAGCAGTTCTTC. Full variable domain (missing parts from reference TRBV30 and TRBJ2-1): SQTIHQWPATLVQPVGSPLSLECTVEGTSNPNLYWYRQAAGRGLQLLFYSVGIGQISSEVPQNLSASRPQDRQFILSSKKLLLSDSGFYLCAWMRIKQFFGPGTRLTVL.

There are a few counts of this clone. The chain carries TRBV6-6 and TRBJ1-2, with TRBD1 identical over 9 bases. This CDR3 contains 14 residues. V gave up 10 bases and J gave up 2 bases; unmatched junction bases: 8. In germline, CDR1 is MNHNY, CDR2 SVGAGI (reference sequence). CDR3 DNA sequence: TGTGCCACCTACTCGGGACAGGGCAACTATGGCTACACCTTC. It codes for CATYSGQGNYGYTF.

The chain links TRBV29-1 to TRBJ1-1; D is unclear. The CDR3 is 13 amino acids. Germline V CDR1 and CDR2: SQVTM, ANQGSEA. V was trimmed by 0 bases and J by 3 bases, leaving 8 bases between them. CDR3 protein: CSVEEQTYTEAFF. The DNA of the CDR3 is TGCAGCGTTGAAGAACAGACCTACACTGAAGCTTTCTTT.